The 13 T cell receptor beta chains reported below all come from one sample, sequenced in a study of blood T cell repertoires in COVID-19. The assay was immunoSEQ multiplex PCR, and TCRdb's table has in-frame clones only and misses some. The sample has over 150,000 clones, 80% to 90% seen once. The sample comprised peripheral blood. Receptors were obtained from a man aged 35-49 years with acute or convalescent COVID-19.

The CDR3: CASSVGPSSEQYF. CDR3 nucleotide sequence: TGTGCCAGCAGCGTAGGTCCTAGCTCCGAGCAGTACTTC. The J gene is TRBJ2-7, the V gene TRBV9, with D perhaps TRBD2 (5 bases). This CDR3 region has 13 residues. V was clipped by 0 bases and J by 6 bases, with 10 bases between them. In germline, CDR1 is SGDLS, CDR2 YYNGEE.

The chain recombines TRBV28 with TRBJ2-2; 8 bases align to TRBD2. CDR1 is MDHEN and CDR2 is SYDVKM in the germline V gene. This CDR3 has 14 residues. Trimming took 6 bases from V and 6 from J; bases not matched to a gene: 6. The CDR3, as DNA: TGTGCCAGCAGCCCCGGGAGGGTGGCCGGGGAGCTGTTTTTT. As protein: CASSPGRVAGELFF.

The chain employs TRBV6-2 or TRBV6-3 and TRBJ2-1; 8 positions agree with TRBD2. The junction had 5 bases not matched to a gene; V was cut back by 2 bases and J by 8 bases. The CDR3 loop spans 14 amino acids. Germline CDR1 and CDR2: MNHEY and SVGEGT. CDR3 residues: CASSYLGLGYEQFF. CDR3 in DNA: TGTGCCAGCAGTTACCTGGGACTAGGCTATGAGCAGTTCTTC.

The chain joins TRBV12-5 to TRBJ1-2; D unclear. Trimming cost V 6 bases and J 5 bases, with 16 bases left between them. CDR1 LGHNT and CDR2 FRNRAP come from the germline V gene. CDR3 size: 14 residues. CDR3 residues: CASGSDSGRYGYTF. CDR3 bases: TGTGCTAGTGGCTCTGATAGTGGGAGATATGGCTACACCTTC.

This clone has a handful of counts. The J gene is TRBJ1-2, the V gene TRBV25-1; the match to TRBD1 covers 8 bases. The CDR3 extends over 13 amino acids. Germline lookup yields CDR1 MGHDK and CDR2 SYGVNS. Trimming took 5 bases from V and 6 from J; bases not matched to a gene: 5. In nucleotides, the CDR3 is TGTGCCAGCAGTAGACAGGGGATCGATGGCTACACCTTC. Protein sequence: CASSRQGIDGYTF.

The genes are TRBV28 and TRBJ1-1, with no clear D. The V end was cut by 5 bases, the J end by 13 bases, with 17 bases between. CDR1 is MDHEN, CDR2 SYDVKM, per germline. This CDR3 comprises 12 residues. The DNA for the CDR3 is TGTGCCAGCAGTATCCGTCGCATCGGGGTTTTCTTT. Protein: CASSIRRIGVFF. The full variable domain, with the rest looked up from reference TRBV28 and TRBJ1-1, is DVKVTQSSRYLVKRTGEKVFLECVQDMDHENMFWYRQDPGLGLRLIYFSYDVKMKEKGDIPEGYSVSREKKERFSLILESASTNQTSMYLCASSIRRIGVFFGQGTRLTVV.

This clone was counted only a few times. The V call is TRBV15, the J call TRBJ1-3; D is undetermined. From germline, CDR1 is LNHNV and CDR2 YYDKDF (reference sequence). Trimming took 5 bases from V and 4 from J, leaving 9 bases between them. This CDR3 is 13 amino acids long. This CDR3 reads CATSFNTGNTIYF. In DNA form, the CDR3 reads TGTGCCACCAGCTTCAACACGGGAAACACCATATATTTT. The entire variable domain, with the rest obtained from reference TRBV15 and TRBJ1-3, is as follows: DAMVIQNPRYQVTQFGKPVTLSCSQTLNHNVMYWYQQKSSQAPKLLFHYYDKDFNNEADTPDNFQSRRPNTSFCFLDIRSPGLGDTAMYLCATSFNTGNTIYFGEGSWLTVV.

The rearrangement joins TRBV5-6 to TRBJ2-5; D perhaps matches TRBD2 (5 bases). V lost 4 bases and J 0 bases, leaving 16 bases between the germline ends. The germline gives CDR1 SGHDT, CDR2 YYEEEE. This CDR3 contains 16 residues. CDR3 in amino acids: CASSPGFWRYQETQYF. The DNA for the CDR3 is TGTGCCAGCAGCCCGGGATTCTGGAGGTACCAAGAGACCCAGTACTTC.

CDR3 sequence reads: CASKVEGAWSETQYF. The CDR3 DNA reads as TGTGCCAGTAAGGTAGAGGGAGCCTGGTCGGAGACCCAGTACTTC. V is TRBV19 and J is TRBJ2-5; a weak D match, TRBD2 (5 bases). CDR3 length equals 15 residues. Germline V lookup: CDR1 LNHDA, CDR2 SQIVND (reference sequence). V gave up 7 bases and J gave up 5 bases, with 20 bases separating them.

This clone was seen ten or more times. J is TRBJ1-3 and V is TRBV18; 12 bases agree with TRBD1. The germline CDR1 and CDR2 sequences are KGHSH and LQKENI. The CDR3 is 17 amino acids. The J segment lost 0 bases and the V segment lost 2 bases, leaving 2 bases of the junction unmatched. CDR3 nucleotides: TGTGCCAGCTCACCAGGGACAGGGGGCCCCTCTGGAAACACCATATATTTT. This sequence encodes CASSPGTGGPSGNTIYF.

V usage is TRBV5-6 and J usage is TRBJ1-6; 11 nucleotides match TRBD1. V trimming: 0 bases; J trimming: 10 bases; junction bases outside the gene matches: 9. This CDR3 contains 17 residues. Per germline, CDR1 SGHDT and CDR2 YYEEEE. The CDR3 DNA follows: TGTGCCAGCAGCTTGGCCGGGACAGGGGGACTAGGATCACCCCTCCACTTT. As protein: CASSLAGTGGLGSPLHF.

The chain carries TRBV7-6 and TRBJ2-7, with D perhaps TRBD2 (6 bases). The CDR3 contains 16 residues. Germline V gene lookup returns CDR1 SGHVS and CDR2 FNYEAQ. V was cut by 4 bases and J by 7 bases, with 23 bases left in between. CDR3 region: CASSSSGGTGTREQYF. The CDR3 nucleotides are TGTGCCAGCAGCTCCAGCGGCGGGACGGGGACGCGAGAGCAGTACTTC.

V is TRBV5-1 and J is TRBJ2-1; 10 bases line up with TRBD2. Germline CDR1 SGHRS, CDR2 YFSETQ. This CDR3 comprises 14 residues. V was pared by 4 bases and J by 6 bases, with 4 bases of the junction left unmatched. CDR3 nucleotide sequence: TGCGCCAGCAGCGACAGCGGGGGGGGCAATGAGCAGTTCTTC. This encodes CASSDSGGGNEQFF.